The 6 T cell receptor beta chains presented below share a single source sample, sequenced in a study of immune evolution from preneoplasia to lung adenocarcinoma. Data came from immunoSEQ multiplex PCR; TCRdb stores just in-frame clones and leaves some out. The sample carries approximately 4,300 clones, almost 85% recorded once. The sample was FFPE lung adenocarcinoma in situ tissue. All receptors come from a person aged 65 to 85 with lung adenocarcinoma.

The chain is built from TRBV7-8 and TRBJ1-3; perhaps TRBD1 as D (5 bases). CDR3 length: 15 amino acids. The germline V gene encodes CDR1 SGHVS and CDR2 FQNEAQ. V was shortened by 4 bases and J by 0 bases, with 10 bases between the two germline ends. In nucleotides, the CDR3 is TGTGCCAGCAGCTCCAGGGACTACTCTGGAAACACCATATATTTT. Amino acids: CASSSRDYSGNTIYF.

The V gene is TRBV5-4, the J gene TRBJ1-2; D gene ambiguous. Germline-derived CDR1 and CDR2 are SGHNT and YYREEE (reference sequence). The CDR3 is 12 residues long. Trimming removed 8 bases at V and 4 bases at J, with 12 bases between. The CDR3 loop is CARPGKTYGYTF. CDR3 sequence (DNA): TGTGCCAGACCAGGAAAGACCTATGGCTACACCTTC.

This clone was observed a single time. The chain links TRBV30 to TRBJ2-7; no firm D call. Trimming took 0 bases from V and 3 from J, leaving 9 bases between them. From germline, CDR1 is GTSNPN and CDR2 SVGIG (reference sequence). The CDR3 extends over 13 amino acids. The CDR3 coding sequence is TGTGCCTGGAGTGTTAACCTCGGCTACGAGCAGTACTTC. Its protein is CAWSVNLGYEQYF.

The gene calls are TRBV6-5 and TRBJ2-5; D possibly uses TRBD1 or TRBD2 (5 bases each). The germline V gene has CDR1 MNHEY and CDR2 SVGAGI. V lost 0 bases and J 7 bases, leaving 12 bases between the germline ends. The CDR3 length is 14 residues. CDR3 residues: CASSYSWGIGTQYF. CDR3 coding DNA: TGTGCCAGCAGTTACTCGTGGGGGATCGGGACCCAGTACTTC.

This clone was recorded only once. The V and J genes are TRBV6-5 and TRBJ2-7, with D perhaps being TRBD1 or TRBD2 (6 bases each). Trimming took 5 bases from V and 3 from J, leaving 14 bases between them. Looked up from germline, CDR1 is MNHEY and CDR2 is SVGAGI. The CDR3 spans 14 residues. This CDR3 is CASSRRRGDYEQYF. DNA of the CDR3: TGTGCCAGCAGTAGGAGAAGGGGGGACTACGAGCAGTACTTC.

The V and J genes are TRBV10-2 and TRBJ2-7; D is perhaps TRBD2 (5 bases). Trimming removed 4 bases at V and 3 bases at J, with 7 bases between. The CDR3 runs to 12 residues. Germline V CDR1 and CDR2: WSHSY, SAAADI. DNA for the CDR3: TGCGCCAGCAGTGGAGAGGGCTACGAGCAGTACTTC. Encoded protein: CASSGEGYEQYF.